This passage covers 27 T cell receptor beta chains from one sample sequenced in a study of CD8+CD57+ T cells in acquired aplastic anemia. CDR3 and TCR beta VDJ profiling relied on genomic DNA as the template. One entry per CDR3 protein, called by TCRdb with MiXCR from the reads. The sample records about 100,000 distinct CDR3 sequences, approximately 48% being singletons. The sequenced sample consisted of sorted CD4+, CD8+, or CD8+CD57+ T cells (not recorded which) from PBMCs. These receptors were obtained from a human donor in good health, serving as a control.

In DNA, the CDR3 is TGCAGCGTTAAGGGGACTATGTCCTACGAGCAGTACTTC. Residues: CSVKGTMSYEQYF. V and J are TRBV29-1 and TRBJ2-7, with 7 positions matching TRBD2. V lost 5 bases to trimming and J lost 1 base; unmatched junction nucleotides: 5. The CDR3 covers 13 residues. In germline, CDR1 is SQVTM, CDR2 ANQGSEA.

This clonotype was seen only a few times. The chain carries TRBV7-3 and TRBJ2-1; D is perhaps TRBD2 (6 bases). The CDR3 is 16 amino acids. Deletions cut 5 bases from V and 4 bases from J, with 18 bases between. Germline CDR1 reads SGHTA; CDR2 reads FQGTGA. CDR3 in amino acids: CASSPQLGGLYNEQFF. CDR3 sequence (DNA): TGTGCCAGCAGCCCCCAGCTCGGGGGACTTTACAATGAGCAGTTCTTC.

In this sample, this clonotype turned up many times. The CDR3 nucleotides are TGCAGTGCTAAGGAGAGGCAGGGGGAGCAAGAGACCCAGTACTTC. It yields the protein CSAKERQGEQETQYF. V and J are TRBV20-1 and TRBJ2-5; 7 nucleotides match TRBD1. Germline trimming cut 4 bases from V and 2 bases from J; bases unmatched to any gene: 10. The CDR3 contains 15 residues. The germline V gene has CDR1 DFQATT and CDR2 SNEGSKA (reference sequence).

The chain combines TRBV24-1 with TRBJ2-5, with D perhaps matching TRBD2 (6 bases). This CDR3 has 14 residues. The germline CDR1 and CDR2 sequences are KGHDR and SFDVKD. V was trimmed by 4 bases and J by 5 bases, leaving 13 bases between them. CDR3 loop: CATSDPTSWETQYF. The DNA for the CDR3 is TGTGCCACCAGTGACCCGACTAGTTGGGAGACCCAGTACTTC.

This clonotype showed up just once. The rearrangement links TRBV7-2 to TRBJ1-1; the D is unclear. Trimming cost V 3 bases and J 0 bases, with 8 bases left between them. Looked up from germline, CDR1 is SGHTA and CDR2 is FQGNSA. The CDR3 has 14 residues. DNA for the CDR3: TGTGCCAGCAGCTTCTCAGACATGAACACTGAAGCTTTCTTT. Translation gives CASSFSDMNTEAFF.

This clonotype was seen ten or more times. The chain uses TRBV2 and TRBJ2-7; possible D gene TRBD1, 6 bases. Germline V gives CDR1 SNHLY, CDR2 FYNNEI. The V gene lost 4 bases and the J gene lost 7 bases, with 20 bases spanning the gap. CDR3 length: 15 residues. CDR3 sequence reads: CASSGGEAGDLEQYF. The CDR3 DNA reads as TGTGCCAGCAGTGGGGGTGAGGCAGGGGATCTTGAGCAGTACTTC.

The rearrangement uses TRBV10-1 and TRBJ2-1; 9 positions match TRBD2. The CDR3 length is 13 residues. After removal of 4 bases from V and 9 bases from J, the junction contained 4 bases not matched to a gene. Per germline, CDR1 WNHNN and CDR2 SYGVQD (reference sequence). The CDR3 region has the DNA TGCGCCAGCAGTGTCCTAGCGGGGTGTGAGCAGTTCTTC. Translation gives CASSVLAGCEQFF.

This chain connects TRBV10-3 to TRBJ2-6; weak D call: TRBD1 (6 bases). This CDR3 region has 15 residues. Germline V gene data show CDR1 as ENHRY and CDR2 as SYGVKD. V lost 8 bases and J 0 bases, leaving 11 bases between the germline ends. The CDR3 bases are TGTGCCATCGGACAGTCCAGCTCTGGGGCCAACGTCCTGACTTTC. Its translation is CAIGQSSSGANVLTF.

The CDR3 DNA is TGTGCCATCAGAGGGCAGGCCTCCACAGATACGCAGTATTTT. As protein: CAIRGQASTDTQYF. V gene TRBV10-3 combines with J gene TRBJ2-3; D not resolved. Trimming left V 6 bases short and J 2 bases short, with 12 bases between. The V gene's germline CDR1 is ENHRY and CDR2 SYGVKD. This CDR3 comprises 14 residues.

Regarding this clonotype: One end of the junction varies from germline; a read error may be responsible. This chain uses TRBV12-3 or TRBV12-4 with TRBJ1-1, with D hard to call. The CDR3 contains 15 residues. The CDR3 sequence: CVSTPPGTPNTEAFF. For the CDR3, the DNA is TGTGTCAGCACCCCCCCGGGAACCCCGAACACCGAAGCTTTCTTT.

V is TRBV7-9 and J is TRBJ1-6, with a weak D call TRBD1 (5 bases). The V gene's germline CDR1 is SEHNR and CDR2 FQNEAQ (reference sequence). V was cut by 6 bases and J by 9 bases, with 12 bases left in between. The CDR3 runs 13 residues. CDR3 DNA sequence: TGTGCCAGCAGTCTGGGACCAATTTCACCCCTCCACTTT. It codes for CASSLGPISPLHF.

This clonotype was seen once. The chain combines TRBV24-1 with TRBJ2-3; TRBD1 matches at 8 bases. This CDR3 spans 16 amino acids. Germline V CDR1 and CDR2: KGHDR, SFDVKD. V shed 1 base, J shed 3 bases, and the junction held 5 bases outside the gene matches. The CDR3 nucleotides read TGTGCCACCAGTGATTTTCAGGACAGGGATACAGATACGCAGTATTTT. This gives the protein CATSDFQDRDTDTQYF.

This clonotype was seen many times. This chain joins TRBV15 and TRBJ1-2; TRBD1 might be the D (5 bases). Germline CDR1 and CDR2: LNHNV and YYDKDF (reference sequence). The V and J ends lost 0 bases and 1 base respectively, with 6 bases between them. This CDR3 comprises 14 residues. DNA of the CDR3: TGTGCCACCAGCAGAGAAGGGGTTAACTATGGCTACACCTTC. Translation: CATSREGVNYGYTF.

As for this clonotype: At one end, the junction sequence differs from germline, possibly due to a read error. The chain has TRBV19 and TRBJ2-7, with D possibly being TRBD1 (6 bases). CDR3 length equals 15 residues. CDR1 and CDR2 from the germline V gene are LNHDA and SQIVND (reference sequence). This CDR3 is CASSIREGTNYERYF. In DNA form, the CDR3 reads TGTGCCAGTAGTATCCGTGAGGGGACAAACTACGAGCGGTACTTC.

This clonotype was seen only a few times. The rearrangement joins TRBV15 to TRBJ2-7, with 7 positions matching TRBD1. Germline V CDR1 and CDR2: LNHNV, YYDKDF (reference sequence). V lost 3 bases and J lost 12; bases outside the gene matches: 11. The CDR3 contains 13 residues. The CDR3 region has the DNA TGTGCCACCAGCAGGGCAAGACAGGGCGAACTGTACGTC. Its translation is CATSRARQGELYV.

This sequence joins TRBV7-2 and TRBJ2-5; no reliable D call. Germline V gives CDR1 SGHTA, CDR2 FQGNSA. The length of the CDR3 is 11 residues. V lost 4 bases to trimming and J lost 5 bases, with 5 bases between them. CDR3 amino acids: CASSWLETQYF. The CDR3, as DNA: TGTGCCAGCAGCTGGTTGGAGACCCAGTACTTC. The entire variable domain, with the rest obtained from reference TRBV7-2 and TRBJ2-5, is as follows: GAGVSQSPSNKVTEKGKDVELRCDPISGHTALYWYRQSLGQGLEFLIYFQGNSAPDKSGLPSDRFSAERTGGSVSTLTIQRTQQEDSAVYLCASSWLETQYFGPGTRLLVL.

This clonotype occurred many times. The chain employs TRBV7-6 and TRBJ1-1; 7 nucleotides match TRBD1. This CDR3 contains 14 residues. Germline V gene sequence: CDR1 SGHVS, CDR2 FNYEAQ. V lost 5 bases and J lost 1; bases outside the gene matches: 4. CDR3 coding DNA: TGTGCCAGCAGCGCGGGACAGAAGAACACTGAAGCTTTCTTT. It codes for CASSAGQKNTEAFF. Together with reference TRBV7-6 and TRBJ1-1, the CDR3 gives the full variable domain: GAGVSQSPRYKVTKRGQDVALRCDPISGHVSLYWYRQALGQGPEFLTYFNYEAQQDKSGLPNDRFSAERPEGSISTLTIQRTEQRDSAMYRCASSAGQKNTEAFFGQGTRLTVV.

The chain recombines TRBV19 with TRBJ1-5; 7 bases are shared with TRBD1. Germline V gives CDR1 LNHDA, CDR2 SQIVND (reference sequence). The V and J ends lost 4 bases and 0 bases, in that order; junction bases with no gene match: 6. The CDR3 spans 16 residues. CDR3 nucleotides: TGTGCCAGTAGTAAAGGGGGCAGCTATAGCAATCAGCCCCAGCATTTT. Residues: CASSKGGSYSNQPQHF.

The rearrangement links TRBV2 to TRBJ1-4, with TRBD1 as a possible D gene (6 bases). Germline V gives CDR1 SNHLY, CDR2 FYNNEI. CDR3 length: 15 residues. Trimming took 7 bases from V and 7 from J, leaving 19 bases between them. CDR3 sequence reads: CASTIGGARGEKLFF. Here the CDR3 DNA reads TGTGCCAGCACCATAGGGGGGGCTAGAGGTGAAAAACTGTTTTTT. Full variable domain (remainder filled in from reference TRBV2 and TRBJ1-4): EPEVTQTPSHQVTQMGQEVILRCVPISNHLYFYWYRQILGQKVEFLVSFYNNEISEKSEIFDDQFSVERPDGSNFTLKIRSTKLEDSAMYFCASTIGGARGEKLFFGSGTQLSVL.

This chain joins TRBV20-1 and TRBJ1-1; no firm D call. Germline V gives CDR1 DFQATT, CDR2 SNEGSKA (reference sequence). This CDR3 contains 13 residues. The V gene lost 0 bases and the J gene lost 8 bases, with 13 bases spanning the gap. The CDR3 bases are TGCAGTGCTAGAGATCCGATACAGAGCGAAGCTTTCTTT. This codes for CSARDPIQSEAFF.

The CDR3 region has the DNA TGCAGCGTTGAACAGGGGCGAAACTACGAGCAGTACTTC. Protein product: CSVEQGRNYEQYF. The gene calls are TRBV29-1 and TRBJ2-7, with D possibly matching TRBD1 (6 bases). CDR1 and CDR2 from the germline V gene are SQVTM and ANQGSEA. V lost 2 bases and J lost 3, with 11 bases in between. The CDR3 is 13 residues long.

The chain uses TRBV2 and TRBJ2-7; D gene ambiguous. Trimming stripped 7 bases from V and 4 bases from J, with 8 bases between. The CDR3 runs 11 residues. The germline V gene has CDR1 SNHLY and CDR2 FYNNEI. CDR3 sequence (DNA): TGTGCCAGCAAAACCCTATACGAGCAGTACTTC. Protein sequence: CASKTLYEQYF.

The rearrangement links TRBV6-2 or TRBV6-3 to TRBJ2-7, with 7 bases matching TRBD1. There are 15 residues in the CDR3. CDR1 and CDR2 from the germline V gene are MNHEY and SVGEGT. Germline trimming cut 3 bases from V and 2 bases from J; bases unmatched to any gene: 7. CDR3 region: CASSYHRGMAYEQYF. In DNA form, the CDR3 reads TGTGCCAGCAGTTATCACAGGGGAATGGCCTACGAGCAGTACTTC.

The rearrangement joins TRBV11-2 to TRBJ2-5; D not resolved. The CDR3 runs to 13 residues. The V end lost 3 bases, the J end lost 0 bases, and 5 bases lay between the germline ends. CDR1 is SGHAT and CDR2 is FQNNGV in the germline V gene. The CDR3 DNA reads as TGTGCCAGCAGCTTGAAGTACCAAGAGACCCAGTACTTC. Translated, it gives CASSLKYQETQYF. Filled out from reference TRBV11-2 and TRBJ2-5, the complete variable domain reads EAGVAQSPRYKIIEKRQSVAFWCNPISGHATLYWYQQILGQGPKLLIQFQNNGVVDDSQLPKDRFSAERLKGVDSTLKIQPAKLEDSAVYLCASSLKYQETQYFGPGTRLLVL.

V usage is TRBV29-1 and J usage is TRBJ1-2; 8 nucleotides align to TRBD1. CDR1 is SQVTM, CDR2 ANQGSEA, per germline. V was clipped by 7 bases and J by 0 bases; unmatched bases: 4. This CDR3 has 13 amino acids. The CDR3 DNA reads as TGCAGCGCGGGACAGGCTACTAACTATGGCTACACCTTC. Residues: CSAGQATNYGYTF.

This sequence joins TRBV5-1 and TRBJ2-7; 9 nucleotides agree with TRBD1. This CDR3 is 16 amino acids long. The germline V gene has CDR1 SGHRS and CDR2 YFSETQ. The V and J ends lost 4 bases and 6 bases, in that order; junction bases with no gene match: 14. CDR3 DNA: TGCGCCAGCAGCGGGGGTCGACAGGGGGGTTTTTTCGAGCAGTACTTC. It codes for CASSGGRQGGFFEQYF.

The CDR3 coding sequence is TGTGCCAGCAGCGGACAGGACACTGAAGCTTTCTTT. Its translation: CASSGQDTEAFF. The rearrangement joins TRBV7-9 to TRBJ1-1; TRBD1 matches at 7 bases. Looked up from germline, CDR1 is SEHNR and CDR2 is FQNEAQ (reference sequence). The junction had 0 bases not matched to a gene; V was cut back by 5 bases and J by 3 bases. This CDR3 spans 12 amino acids.